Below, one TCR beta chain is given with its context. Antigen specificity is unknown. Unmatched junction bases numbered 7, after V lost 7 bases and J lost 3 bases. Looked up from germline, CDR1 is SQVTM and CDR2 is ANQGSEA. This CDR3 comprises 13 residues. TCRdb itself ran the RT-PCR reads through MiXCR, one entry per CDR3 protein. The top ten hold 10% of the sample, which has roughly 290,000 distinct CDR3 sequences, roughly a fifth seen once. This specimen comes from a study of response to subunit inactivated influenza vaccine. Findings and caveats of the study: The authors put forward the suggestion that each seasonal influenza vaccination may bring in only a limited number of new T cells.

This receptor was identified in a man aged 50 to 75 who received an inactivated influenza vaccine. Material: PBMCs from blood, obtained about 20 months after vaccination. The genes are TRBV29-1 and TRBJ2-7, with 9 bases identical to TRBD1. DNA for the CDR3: TGCAGCGGAGGACAGGGGATCGACTACGAGCAGTACTTC. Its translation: CSGGQGIDYEQYF.